What follows is one T cell receptor (beta chain) and its context. Germline CDR1 and CDR2: SGHTA and FQGTGA. V lost 1 base to trimming and J lost 9 bases; unmatched junction nucleotides: 9. This CDR3 is 15 amino acids long. The sample is drawn from a study of blood T cell repertoires in COVID-19. Here immunoSEQ multiplex PCR was the method, and the copy in TCRdb shows in-frame clones only, minus some. The table includes under 200,000 clones, approximately 81% detected once. The source material was peripheral blood. The sequence came from a woman aged 80 or over with acute or convalescent COVID-19. V and J are TRBV7-3 and TRBJ2-1, with 7 bases that match TRBD2. CDR3 amino acids: CASSLIGGSDGEQFF. CDR3 in DNA: TGTGCCAGCAGCTTAATCGGCGGGAGTGACGGTGAGCAGTTCTTC.